The source of this T cell receptor (beta chain) is a study of blood T cell repertoires in COVID-19. Study as a whole: Spain, Italy and the United States supplied samples that represented acute and convalescent COVID-19.

V lost 4 bases to trimming and J lost 7 bases; unmatched junction nucleotides: 5. Germline V gene lookup returns CDR1 SGHKS and CDR2 YYEKEE (reference sequence). CDR3 size: 14 residues. Using immunoSEQ multiplex PCR, the repertoire was profiled, and TCRdb retains in-frame clones only, with some absent. The repertoire holds approximately 160,000 clones, around 85% seen once, with roughly 4.1% in the top ten. The chain joins TRBV5-5 to TRBJ1-2, with TRBD1 matching 12 bases. The clonotype was recovered from a woman in her seventies with acute or convalescent COVID-19. The material sequenced was peripheral blood. The CDR3 DNA reads TGTGCCAGCAGCACCGGGACAGGGGGCGTTGGCTACACCTTC. It specifies CASSTGTGGVGYTF.